Presented here are 20 T cell receptor beta chains from one specimen sequenced in a study of cytomegalovirus exposure and HLA in healthy donors. The PCR used 60 Vbeta and 13 Jbeta primers. Assay: immunoSEQ multiplex PCR; the TCRdb copy retains only in-frame clones and omits some. The sample holds about 71,000 clones, about 73% seen once. The sample consisted of PBMCs. Receptor source: a woman between 45 and 65 years old in good health and CMV-seropositive.

The chain uses TRBV7-2 and TRBJ1-4; 7 positions agree with TRBD1. The CDR3 spans 15 residues. V shed 1 base, J shed 4 bases, and the junction held 3 bases outside the gene matches. CDR1 SGHTA and CDR2 FQGNSA come from the germline V gene. DNA for the CDR3: TGTGCCAGCAGCTTAGGAGGGGGCAATAATGAAAAACTGTTTTTT. Protein: CASSLGGGNNEKLFF.

The chain recombines TRBV13 with TRBJ2-3; TRBD1 matches at 12 bases. Looked up from germline, CDR1 is PRHDT and CDR2 is FYEKMQ (reference sequence). CDR3 length: 17 amino acids. Unmatched junction bases numbered 8, after V lost 2 bases and J lost 5 bases. CDR3 sequence (DNA): TGTGCCAGCAGCTTATCCTCGGGACAGGGGGCTAGAGATACGCAGTATTTT. As protein: CASSLSSGQGARDTQYF.

The chain is built from TRBV28 and TRBJ1-1; D remains ambiguous. Between the trimmed V and J ends, which lost 2 bases and 7 bases, there was a span of 11 bases. CDR1 and CDR2 (germline): MDHEN, SYDVKM. CDR3 length: 13 residues. The CDR3 DNA follows: TGTGCCAGCAGTTTAATTGCCAGTTTTGAAGCTTTCTTT. This sequence encodes CASSLIASFEAFF.

This chain links TRBV10-3 with TRBJ1-2, with TRBD1 as a possible D gene (6 bases). V lost 10 bases and J lost 2, with 20 bases in between. Per the germline V gene, CDR1 is ENHRY and CDR2 is SYGVKD. This CDR3 is 15 amino acids long. CDR3 in amino acids: CATLSGAGVNYGYTF. CDR3 DNA: TGTGCCACGCTCTCAGGGGCAGGGGTAAACTATGGCTACACCTTC.

In its sample, this clone was seen a few times. The chain recombines TRBV10-3 with TRBJ1-1; D perhaps matches TRBD1 (6 bases). Germline CDR1 ENHRY, CDR2 SYGVKD. Trimming took 10 bases from V and 0 from J, leaving 9 bases between them. The length of the CDR3 is 12 residues. DNA of the CDR3: TGTGCCACTACAGGGATGAACACTGAAGCTTTCTTT. Amino acids: CATTGMNTEAFF.

The chain couples TRBV18 to TRBJ2-5; 8 bases align to TRBD2. Trimming at V came to 2 bases and at J to 1 base, leaving 6 bases not matched to a gene. This CDR3 region has 16 residues. Germline V gene data show CDR1 as KGHSH and CDR2 as LQKENI. The DNA of the CDR3 is TGTGCCAGCTCACCAAAGGTAGCGGGGACCCAAGAGACCCAGTACTTC. It encodes CASSPKVAGTQETQYF.

As for this clone: Other DNA sequences in this specimen translate into the identical CDR3. This rearrangement joins TRBV28 to TRBJ1-6, with D perhaps TRBD1 (6 bases). Germline values: CDR1 MDHEN, CDR2 SYDVKM. The CDR3 totals 12 residues. V was pared by 7 bases and J by 6 bases, with 7 bases between. The CDR3 region is CASIGGNSPLHF. The CDR3 nucleotides read TGTGCCAGCATAGGGGGTAATTCACCCCTCCACTTT.

The rearrangement uses TRBV27 and TRBJ1-5; D unclear. This CDR3 is built from 15 residues. The germline gives CDR1 MNHEY, CDR2 SMNVEV (reference sequence). V lost 6 bases and J 1 base, leaving 13 bases between the germline ends. The CDR3, as DNA: TGTGCCAGCAGCTCCCGACGGGAAAGCAATCAGCCCCAGCATTTT. Amino acid sequence: CASSSRRESNQPQHF.

J is TRBJ2-3 and V is TRBV11-3, with D possibly being TRBD2 (5 bases). The CDR3 totals 13 residues. CDR1 and CDR2 from the germline V gene are SGHNT and YENEEA. V gave up 5 bases and J gave up 5 bases, with 11 bases separating them. CDR3 bases: TGTGCCAGCAGCCCAAACGAGGGAGATACGCAGTATTTT. It codes for CASSPNEGDTQYF.

This chain links TRBV28 with TRBJ2-5; 14 bases fit TRBD2. The V gene end was trimmed by 5 bases and the J gene end by 4 bases; junction bases not matched to a gene: 3. Germline CDR1 reads MDHEN; CDR2 reads SYDVKM. This CDR3 is 15 amino acids long. The CDR3 sequence is CASSEGLAGVETQYF. The CDR3 nucleotides are TGTGCCAGCAGTGAGGGACTAGCGGGGGTAGAGACCCAGTACTTC.

This clone showed up just a few times. This sequence joins TRBV28 and TRBJ1-4, with 7 bases that match TRBD1. In germline, CDR1 is MDHEN, CDR2 SYDVKM. The CDR3 has 16 amino acids. J was trimmed by 0 bases and V by 4 bases; bases with no gene match: 5. In nucleotides, the CDR3 is TGTGCCAGCAGTTCGGACAGGTGGTCAACTAATGAAAAACTGTTTTTT. Its protein is CASSSDRWSTNEKLFF. Variable domain in full (rest from reference TRBV28 and TRBJ1-4): DVKVTQSSRYLVKRTGEKVFLECVQDMDHENMFWYRQDPGLGLRLIYFSYDVKMKEKGDIPEGYSVSREKKERFSLILESASTNQTSMYLCASSSDRWSTNEKLFFGSGTQLSVL.

The CDR3 protein is CASSQGLSFPGSTEGIYEQYF. The CDR3 nucleotides are TGTGCCAGCAGCCAAGGTTTGAGTTTTCCAGGCAGCACAGAGGGCATATACGAGCAGTACTTC. J is TRBJ2-7 and V is TRBV14; perhaps TRBD2 as D (5 bases). The CDR3 has 21 residues. The ends were cut back, 1 base at V and 4 bases at J, with 32 bases in the middle. Germline V gene sequence: CDR1 SGHDN, CDR2 FVKESK.

J is TRBJ2-7 and V is TRBV19, with 9 bases matching TRBD2. The germline V gene encodes CDR1 LNHDA and CDR2 SQIVND (reference sequence). V shed 9 bases, J shed 0 bases, and the junction held 9 bases outside the gene matches. This CDR3 is 15 amino acids long. The CDR3 loop is CASTLTSGSSYEQYF. For the CDR3, the DNA is TGTGCCAGCACTCTGACTAGCGGAAGCTCCTACGAGCAGTACTTC. Together with reference TRBV19 and TRBJ2-7, the CDR3 gives the full variable domain: DGGITQSPKYLFRKEGQNVTLSCEQNLNHDAMYWYRQDPGQGLRLIYYSQIVNDFQKGDIAEGYSVSREKKESFPLTVTSAQKNPTAFYLCASTLTSGSSYEQYFGPGTRLTVT.

The J gene is TRBJ2-5, the V gene TRBV9; 11 bases align to TRBD1. The CDR3 is 16 residues long. Germline loops: CDR1 SGDLS, CDR2 YYNGEE. Trimming at V came to 2 bases and at J to 2 bases, leaving 5 bases not matched to a gene. The CDR3 here is CASSVTGQGGQETQYF. The CDR3 DNA reads TGTGCCAGCAGCGTCACGGGACAGGGGGGACAAGAGACCCAGTACTTC.

The rearrangement links TRBV9 to TRBJ2-3; TRBD1 agrees at 10 bases. Trimming cost V 1 base and J 0 bases; bases outside gene matches: 8. Germline V gives CDR1 SGDLS, CDR2 YYNGEE. This CDR3 is 18 amino acids long. In nucleotides, the CDR3 is TGTGCCAGCAGCGTAAGAGGACAGGGGGAATTAAGCACAGATACGCAGTATTTT. Protein: CASSVRGQGELSTDTQYF.

This chain joins TRBV4-1 and TRBJ1-5; 12 bases match TRBD1. V dropped 3 bases and J dropped 0; count of bases not matched to a gene: 0. CDR1 is MGHRA, CDR2 YSYEKL, per germline. The CDR3 consists of 16 residues. The CDR3 nucleotides read TGCGCCAGCAGCCAGGGACAGGGGGCTAGCAATCAGCCCCAGCATTTT. Translating it yields CASSQGQGASNQPQHF.

The chain combines TRBV4-1 with TRBJ2-1; 9 bases are a match to TRBD1. The CDR3 is 12 amino acids. V shed 0 bases and J 14 bases; nucleotides not matched to a gene: 2. Per germline, CDR1 MGHRA and CDR2 YSYEKL. In DNA form, the CDR3 reads TGCGCCAGCAGCCAAGAGACAGGGGGTAAGTTCTTC. Amino acid sequence: CASSQETGGKFF.

The gene calls are TRBV5-1 and TRBJ2-1, with TRBD2 matching over 14 bases. CDR3 length: 17 amino acids. CDR1 SGHRS and CDR2 YFSETQ come from the germline V gene. The trim removed 3 bases at V and 7 bases at J, leaving 9 bases unmatched. Written as DNA, the CDR3 is TGCGCCAGCAGCTCGGTGCTCGGACTAGCGGGGGGTAATGAGCAGTTCTTC. Its protein product is CASSSVLGLAGGNEQFF.

This sequence joins TRBV5-1 and TRBJ1-1; 9 bases align to TRBD1. Germline V gene lookup returns CDR1 SGHRS and CDR2 YFSETQ. This CDR3 is 14 amino acids long. With 0 bases clipped from V and 3 bases from J, the junction kept 0 bases outside the gene matches. CDR3 in amino acids: CASSLGTGDTEAFF. CDR3 in DNA: TGCGCCAGCAGCTTGGGGACAGGGGACACTGAAGCTTTCTTT.

The rearrangement joins TRBV20-1 to TRBJ1-1, with TRBD1 as a possible D gene (5 bases). From germline, CDR1 is DFQATT and CDR2 SNEGSKA (reference sequence). The CDR3 has 11 amino acids. V was clipped by 6 bases and J by 3 bases, with 8 bases between them. CDR3 loop: CSADSYTEAFF. CDR3 DNA sequence: TGCAGTGCCGACAGTTACACTGAAGCTTTCTTT.